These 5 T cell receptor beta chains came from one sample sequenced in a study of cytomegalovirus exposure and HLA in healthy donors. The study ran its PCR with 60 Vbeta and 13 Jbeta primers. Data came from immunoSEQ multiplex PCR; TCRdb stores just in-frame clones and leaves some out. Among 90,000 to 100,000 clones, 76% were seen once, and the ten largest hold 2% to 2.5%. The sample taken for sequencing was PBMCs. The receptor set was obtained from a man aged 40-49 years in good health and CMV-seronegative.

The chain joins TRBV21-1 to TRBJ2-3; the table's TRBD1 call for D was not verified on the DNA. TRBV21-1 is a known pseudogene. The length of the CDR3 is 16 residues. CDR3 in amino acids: CASSMRDRDVTDTQYF. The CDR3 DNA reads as TGTGCCAGCAGCATGCGGGACAGGGACGTGACAGATACGCAGTATTTT.

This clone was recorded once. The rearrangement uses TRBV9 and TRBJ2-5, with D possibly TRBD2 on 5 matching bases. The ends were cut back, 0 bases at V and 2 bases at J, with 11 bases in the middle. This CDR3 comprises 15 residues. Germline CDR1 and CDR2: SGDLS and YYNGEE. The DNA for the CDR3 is TGTGCCAGCAGCGTAGGGAGGCAGAGACAAGAGACCCAGTACTTC. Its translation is CASSVGRQRQETQYF.

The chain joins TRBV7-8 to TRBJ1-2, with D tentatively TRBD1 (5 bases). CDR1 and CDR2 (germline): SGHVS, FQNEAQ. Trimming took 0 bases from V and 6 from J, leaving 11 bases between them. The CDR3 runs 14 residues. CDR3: CASSLALWGDGYTF. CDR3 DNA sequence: TGTGCCAGCAGCTTAGCGCTCTGGGGGGATGGCTACACCTTC. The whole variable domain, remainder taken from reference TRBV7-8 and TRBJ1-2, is GAGVSQSPRYKVAKRGQDVALRCDPISGHVSLFWYQQALGQGPEFLTYFQNEAQLDKSGLPSDRFFAERPEGSVSTLKIQRTQQEDSAVYLCASSLALWGDGYTFGSGTRLTVV.

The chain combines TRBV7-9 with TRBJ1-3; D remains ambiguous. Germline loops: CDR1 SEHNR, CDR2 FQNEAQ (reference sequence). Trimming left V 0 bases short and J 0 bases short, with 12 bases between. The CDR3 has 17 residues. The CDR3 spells CASSLAPFGLSGNTIYF. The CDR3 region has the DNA TGTGCCAGCAGCTTAGCCCCCTTTGGACTCTCTGGAAACACCATATATTTT.

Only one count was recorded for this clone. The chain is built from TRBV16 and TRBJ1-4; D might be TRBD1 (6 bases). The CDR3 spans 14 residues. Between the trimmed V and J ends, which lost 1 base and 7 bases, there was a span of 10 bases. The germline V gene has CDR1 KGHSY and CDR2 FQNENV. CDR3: CASSQFSRGEKLFF. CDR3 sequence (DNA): TGTGCCAGCAGCCAATTCTCCAGGGGTGAAAAACTGTTTTTT.